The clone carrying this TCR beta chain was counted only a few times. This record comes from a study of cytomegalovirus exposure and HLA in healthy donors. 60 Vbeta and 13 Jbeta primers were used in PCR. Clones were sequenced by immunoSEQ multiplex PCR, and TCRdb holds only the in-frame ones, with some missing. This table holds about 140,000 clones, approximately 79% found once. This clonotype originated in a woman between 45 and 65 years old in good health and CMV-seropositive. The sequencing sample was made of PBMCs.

The CDR3 here is CASTRQGAYTEAFF. The CDR3 DNA follows: TGTGCCAGCACCCGACAGGGGGCATACACTGAAGCTTTCTTT. This rearrangement joins TRBV7-2 to TRBJ1-1, with 10 bases fitting TRBD1. The CDR3 runs to 14 residues. V gave up 7 bases and J gave up 3 bases; unmatched junction bases: 5. Germline values: CDR1 SGHTA, CDR2 FQGNSA. Together with reference TRBV7-2 and TRBJ1-1, the CDR3 gives the full variable domain: GAGVSQSPSNKVTEKGKDVELRCDPISGHTALYWYRQSLGQGLEFLIYFQGNSAPDKSGLPSDRFSAERTGGSVSTLTIQRTQQEDSAVYLCASTRQGAYTEAFFGQGTRLTVV.